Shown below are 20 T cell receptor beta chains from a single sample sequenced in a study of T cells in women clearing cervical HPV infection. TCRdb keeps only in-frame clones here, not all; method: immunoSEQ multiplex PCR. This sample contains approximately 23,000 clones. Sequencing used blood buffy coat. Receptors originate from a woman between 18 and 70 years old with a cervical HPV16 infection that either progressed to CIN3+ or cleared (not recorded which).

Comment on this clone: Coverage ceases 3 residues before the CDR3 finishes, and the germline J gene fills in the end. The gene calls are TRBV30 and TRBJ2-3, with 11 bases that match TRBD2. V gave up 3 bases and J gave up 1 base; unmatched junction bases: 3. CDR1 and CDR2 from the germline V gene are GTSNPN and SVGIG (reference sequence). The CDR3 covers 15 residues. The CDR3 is CAWSEGLAGTDTQYF. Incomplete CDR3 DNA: TGTGCCTGGAGCGAGGGACTAGCGGGCACAGATACG.

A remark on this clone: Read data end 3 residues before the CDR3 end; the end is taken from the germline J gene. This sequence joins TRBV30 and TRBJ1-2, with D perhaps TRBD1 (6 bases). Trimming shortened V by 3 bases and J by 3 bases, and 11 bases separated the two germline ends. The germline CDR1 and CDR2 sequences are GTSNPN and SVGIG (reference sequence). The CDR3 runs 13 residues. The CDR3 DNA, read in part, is TGTGCCTGGAGCGCAGGGGAGGACTATGGC. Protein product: CAWSAGEDYG. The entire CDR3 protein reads CAWSAGEDYGYTF.

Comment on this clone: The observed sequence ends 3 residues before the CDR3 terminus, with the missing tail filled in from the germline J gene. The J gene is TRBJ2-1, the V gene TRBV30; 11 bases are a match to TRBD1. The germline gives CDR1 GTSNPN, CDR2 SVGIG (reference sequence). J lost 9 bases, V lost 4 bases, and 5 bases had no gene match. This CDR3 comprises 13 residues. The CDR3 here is CAWIGQGAGEQFF. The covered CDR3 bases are TGTGCCTGGATCGGACAGGGGGCGGGTGAG.

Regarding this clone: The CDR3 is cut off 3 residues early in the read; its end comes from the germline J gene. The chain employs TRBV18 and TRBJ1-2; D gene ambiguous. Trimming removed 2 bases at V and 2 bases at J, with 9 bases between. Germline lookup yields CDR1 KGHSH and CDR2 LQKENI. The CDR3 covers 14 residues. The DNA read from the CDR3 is TGTGCCAGCTCACCAGGGCCAGCCAACTATGGC. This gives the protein CASSPGPANYG. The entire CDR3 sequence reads CASSPGPANYGYTF.

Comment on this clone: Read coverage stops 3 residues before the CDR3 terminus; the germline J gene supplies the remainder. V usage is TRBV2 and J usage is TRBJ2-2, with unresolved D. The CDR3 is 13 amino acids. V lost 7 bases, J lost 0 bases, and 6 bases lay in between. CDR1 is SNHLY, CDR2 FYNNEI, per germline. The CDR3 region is CASTTTNTGELFF. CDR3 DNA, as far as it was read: TGTGCCAGCACTACCACGAACACCGGGGAG.

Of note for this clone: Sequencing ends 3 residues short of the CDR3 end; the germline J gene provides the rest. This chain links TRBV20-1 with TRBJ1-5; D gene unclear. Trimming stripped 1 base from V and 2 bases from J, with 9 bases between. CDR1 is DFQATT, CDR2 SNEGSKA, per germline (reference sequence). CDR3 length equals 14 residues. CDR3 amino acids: CSARAIAGNQPQHF. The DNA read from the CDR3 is TGCAGTGCTAGAGCGATTGCGGGCAATCAGCCC.

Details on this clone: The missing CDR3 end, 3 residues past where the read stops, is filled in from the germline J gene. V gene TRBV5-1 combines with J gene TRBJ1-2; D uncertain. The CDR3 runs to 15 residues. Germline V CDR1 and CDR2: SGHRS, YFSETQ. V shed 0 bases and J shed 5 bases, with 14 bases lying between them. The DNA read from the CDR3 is TGCGCCAGCAGCTTGGAGTCTGGACTGAGTTATGGC. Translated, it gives CASSLESGLSYG. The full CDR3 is CASSLESGLSYGYTF.

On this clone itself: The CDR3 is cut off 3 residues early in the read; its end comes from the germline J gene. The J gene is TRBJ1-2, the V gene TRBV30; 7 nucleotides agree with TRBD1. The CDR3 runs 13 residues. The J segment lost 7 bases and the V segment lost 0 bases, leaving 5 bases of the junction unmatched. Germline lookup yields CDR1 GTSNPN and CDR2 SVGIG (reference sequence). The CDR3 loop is CAWSVQGVFGYTF. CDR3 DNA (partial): TGTGCCTGGAGTGTGCAGGGGGTTTTTGGC.

CDR3 DNA (partial): TGTGCCAGTAGTATAGTGGGACAGGGGGAAGACAATGAG. Translation gives CASSIVGQGEDNE. The whole CDR3 region reads CASSIVGQGEDNEQFF. The V call is TRBV19, the J call TRBJ2-1, with TRBD1 identical over 11 bases. The read halts 3 residues ahead of the CDR3 end, with the missing end drawn from the germline J gene. The germline V gene encodes CDR1 LNHDA and CDR2 SQIVND (reference sequence). The CDR3 is made up of 16 amino acids. V gave up 1 base and J gave up 5 bases; unmatched junction bases: 4.

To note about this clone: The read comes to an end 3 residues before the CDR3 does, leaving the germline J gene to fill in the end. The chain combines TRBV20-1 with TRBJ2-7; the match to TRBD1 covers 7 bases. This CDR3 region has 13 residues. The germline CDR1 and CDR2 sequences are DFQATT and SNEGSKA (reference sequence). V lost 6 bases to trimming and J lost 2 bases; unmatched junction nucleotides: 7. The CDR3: CSALGTEAYEQYF. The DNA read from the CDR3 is TGCAGTGCCCTGGGGACAGAGGCCTACGAG.

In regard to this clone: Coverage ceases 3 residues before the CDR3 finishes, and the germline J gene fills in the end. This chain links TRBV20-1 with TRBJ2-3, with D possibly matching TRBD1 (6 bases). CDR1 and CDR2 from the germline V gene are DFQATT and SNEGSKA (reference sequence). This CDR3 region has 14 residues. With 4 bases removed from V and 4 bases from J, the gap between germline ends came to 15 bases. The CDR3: CSATLGGNPDTQYF. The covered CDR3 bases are TGCAGTGCTACCCTAGGGGGTAACCCAGATACG.

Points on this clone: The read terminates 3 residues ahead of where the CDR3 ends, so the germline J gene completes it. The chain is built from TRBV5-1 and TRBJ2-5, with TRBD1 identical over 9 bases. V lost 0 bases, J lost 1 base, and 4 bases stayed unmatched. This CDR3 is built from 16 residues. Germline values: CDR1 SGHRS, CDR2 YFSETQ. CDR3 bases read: TGCGCCAGCAGCTTGGTTGGGGGACAGGGCCAAGAGACC. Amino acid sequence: CASSLVGGQGQET. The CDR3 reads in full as CASSLVGGQGQETQYF. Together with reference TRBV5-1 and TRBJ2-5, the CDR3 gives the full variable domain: KAGVTQTPRYLIKTRGQQVTLSCSPISGHRSVSWYQQTPGQGLQFLFEYFSETQRNKGNFPGRFSGRQFSNSRSEMNVSTLELGDSALYLCASSLVGGQGQETQYFGPGTRLLVL.

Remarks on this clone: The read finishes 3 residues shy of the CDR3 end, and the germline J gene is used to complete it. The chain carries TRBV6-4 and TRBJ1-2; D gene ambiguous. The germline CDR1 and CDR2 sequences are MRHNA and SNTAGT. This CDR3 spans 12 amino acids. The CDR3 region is CASPHTQNGYTF. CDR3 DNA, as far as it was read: TGTGCCAGCCCCCATACGCAGAACGGC.

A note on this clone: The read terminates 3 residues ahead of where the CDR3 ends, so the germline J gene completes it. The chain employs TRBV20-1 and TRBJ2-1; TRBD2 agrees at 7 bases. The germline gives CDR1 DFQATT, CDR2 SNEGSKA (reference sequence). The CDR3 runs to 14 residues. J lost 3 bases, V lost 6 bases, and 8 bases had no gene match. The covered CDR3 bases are TGCAGTGCGTCACTAGCGCTAAACTACAATGAG. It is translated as CSASLALNYNE. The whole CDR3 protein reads CSASLALNYNEQFF.

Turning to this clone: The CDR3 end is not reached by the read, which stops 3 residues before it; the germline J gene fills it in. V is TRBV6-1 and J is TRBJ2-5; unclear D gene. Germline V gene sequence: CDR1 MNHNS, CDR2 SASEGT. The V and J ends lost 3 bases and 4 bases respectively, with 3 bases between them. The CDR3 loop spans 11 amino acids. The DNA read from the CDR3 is TGTGCCAGCAGTGATCGAGAGACC. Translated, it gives CASSDRET. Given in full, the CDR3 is CASSDRETQYF.

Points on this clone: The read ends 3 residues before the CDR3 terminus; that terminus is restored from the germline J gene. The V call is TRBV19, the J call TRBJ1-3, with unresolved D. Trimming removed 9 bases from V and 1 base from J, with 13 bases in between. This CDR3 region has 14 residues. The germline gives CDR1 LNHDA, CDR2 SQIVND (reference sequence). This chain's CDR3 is CASSLGFSGNTIYF. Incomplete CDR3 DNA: TGTGCCAGCTCACTCGGGTTTTCTGGAAACACC.

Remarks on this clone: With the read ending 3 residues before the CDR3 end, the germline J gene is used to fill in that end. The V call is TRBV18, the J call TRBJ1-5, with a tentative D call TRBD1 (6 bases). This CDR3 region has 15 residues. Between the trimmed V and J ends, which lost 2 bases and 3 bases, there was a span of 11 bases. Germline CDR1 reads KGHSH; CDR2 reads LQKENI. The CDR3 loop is CASSPSDSHNQPQHF. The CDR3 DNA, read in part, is TGTGCCAGCTCACCATCGGACAGTCACAATCAGCCC.

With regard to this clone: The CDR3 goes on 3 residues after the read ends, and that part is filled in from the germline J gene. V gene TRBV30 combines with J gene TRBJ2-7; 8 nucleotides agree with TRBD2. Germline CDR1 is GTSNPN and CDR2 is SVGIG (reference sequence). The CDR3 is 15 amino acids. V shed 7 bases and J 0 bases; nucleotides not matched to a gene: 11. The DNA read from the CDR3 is TGTGCCTCCAACCCGACTAGCGAGAGCTCCTACGAG. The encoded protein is CASNPTSESSYE. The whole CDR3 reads CASNPTSESSYEQYF.

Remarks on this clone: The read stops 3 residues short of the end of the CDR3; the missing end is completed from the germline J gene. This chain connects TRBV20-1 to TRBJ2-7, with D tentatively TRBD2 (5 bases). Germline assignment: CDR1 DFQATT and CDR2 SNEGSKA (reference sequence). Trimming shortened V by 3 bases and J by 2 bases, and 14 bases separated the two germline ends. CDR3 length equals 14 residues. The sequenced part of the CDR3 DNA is TGCAGTGCTAGTCATCCTAGCAGCCCCTACGAG. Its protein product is CSASHPSSPYE. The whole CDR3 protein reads CSASHPSSPYEQYF.

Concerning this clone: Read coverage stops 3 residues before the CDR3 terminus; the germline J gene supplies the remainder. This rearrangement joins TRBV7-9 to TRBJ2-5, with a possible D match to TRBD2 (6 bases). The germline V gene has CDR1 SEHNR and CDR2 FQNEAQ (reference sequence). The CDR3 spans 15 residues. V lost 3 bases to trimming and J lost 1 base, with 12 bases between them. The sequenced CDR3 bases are TGTGCCAGCAGCTTCAGTGGGACTCTCCAAGAGACC. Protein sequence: CASSFSGTLQET. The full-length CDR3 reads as CASSFSGTLQETQYF.